This entry is about one TCR beta chain. Its antigen is still unknown. This sample was included in a study of long-term antiretroviral therapy in people with HIV. Study results and limitations: Whereas controls had wider CDR3 length ranges, HIV repertoires had narrower ones. Patients on ART gained diversity, which nonetheless stayed below transplant donor controls.

The assay used was immunoSEQ (version v3.0), run at survey level. Sequencing targeted about 35,000-50,000 T-cell genomes per sample. Some clones are missing from TCRdb's copy, which holds only in-frame ones; the method was immunoSEQ multiplex PCR. The sample yields 6,500 to 8,500 clones, about 70% seen once. There are 16 residues in the CDR3. Germline V gene sequence: CDR1 LNHDA, CDR2 SQIVND (reference sequence). With 5 bases clipped from V and 5 bases from J, the junction kept 8 bases outside the gene matches. Every sample had about 0.9-10 million cryopreserved PBMC in it before DNA extraction. Here the sequenced sample was unsorted PBMCs, taken about 0.9 years before starting antiretroviral therapy. This clonotype originated in a man between 35 and 55 years old with HIV. The V gene is TRBV19, the J gene TRBJ2-1; 11 bases line up with TRBD2. Here the CDR3 DNA reads TGTGCCAGTAGTCCCCTAGCGGGGGGCCTAAACAATGAGCAGTTCTTC. Its translation is CASSPLAGGLNNEQFF.